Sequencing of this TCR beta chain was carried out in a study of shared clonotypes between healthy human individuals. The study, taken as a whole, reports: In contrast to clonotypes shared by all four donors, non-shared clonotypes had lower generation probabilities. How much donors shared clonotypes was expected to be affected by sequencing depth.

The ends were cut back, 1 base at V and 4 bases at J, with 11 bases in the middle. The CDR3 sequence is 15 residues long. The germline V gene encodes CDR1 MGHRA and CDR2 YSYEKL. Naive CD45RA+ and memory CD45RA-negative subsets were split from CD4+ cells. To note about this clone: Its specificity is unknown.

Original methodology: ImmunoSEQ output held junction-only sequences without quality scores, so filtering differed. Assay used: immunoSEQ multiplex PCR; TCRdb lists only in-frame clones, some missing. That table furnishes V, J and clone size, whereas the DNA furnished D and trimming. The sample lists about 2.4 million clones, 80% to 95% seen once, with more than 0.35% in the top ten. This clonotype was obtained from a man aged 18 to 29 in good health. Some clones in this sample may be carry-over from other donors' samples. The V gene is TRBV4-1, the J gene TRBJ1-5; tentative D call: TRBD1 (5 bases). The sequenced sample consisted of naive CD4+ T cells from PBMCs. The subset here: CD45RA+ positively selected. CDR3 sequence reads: CASSQAETANQPQHF. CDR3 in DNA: TGCGCCAGCAGCCAAGCGGAGACAGCTAATCAGCCCCAGCATTTT.